The clone carrying this T cell receptor (beta chain) was counted many times. The antigen is unknown. The entry originates in a study of identical twins. Points from the study as a whole: Beta out-of-frame sequences showed weaker excess twin sharing. Memory repertoires lacked the insertion deficit that abundant cord blood beta clonotypes showed.

Germline CDR1 reads SGHRS; CDR2 reads YFSETQ. The V end was cut by 2 bases, the J end by 4 bases, with 6 bases between. The CDR3 totals 13 residues. Template switching (which added a universal primer site) was used, and cDNA carried unique molecular identifiers. One entry per CDR3 protein results from TCRdb running MiXCR on the 5' RACE reads. The repertoire has over 550,000 distinct CDR3 sequences, just over 7% of them found once; the top ten carry about 1.6%. These data also featured in a second study, about yellow fever vaccine responses in identical twins.

This chain uses TRBV5-1 with TRBJ2-2; no reliable D call. The sequencing input was PBMCs. The TCR sequence derives from a woman aged 18 to 35 in good health. The CDR3 region is CASSLDGTGELFF. DNA for the CDR3: TGCGCCAGCAGCTTAGACGGCACCGGGGAGCTGTTTTTT.